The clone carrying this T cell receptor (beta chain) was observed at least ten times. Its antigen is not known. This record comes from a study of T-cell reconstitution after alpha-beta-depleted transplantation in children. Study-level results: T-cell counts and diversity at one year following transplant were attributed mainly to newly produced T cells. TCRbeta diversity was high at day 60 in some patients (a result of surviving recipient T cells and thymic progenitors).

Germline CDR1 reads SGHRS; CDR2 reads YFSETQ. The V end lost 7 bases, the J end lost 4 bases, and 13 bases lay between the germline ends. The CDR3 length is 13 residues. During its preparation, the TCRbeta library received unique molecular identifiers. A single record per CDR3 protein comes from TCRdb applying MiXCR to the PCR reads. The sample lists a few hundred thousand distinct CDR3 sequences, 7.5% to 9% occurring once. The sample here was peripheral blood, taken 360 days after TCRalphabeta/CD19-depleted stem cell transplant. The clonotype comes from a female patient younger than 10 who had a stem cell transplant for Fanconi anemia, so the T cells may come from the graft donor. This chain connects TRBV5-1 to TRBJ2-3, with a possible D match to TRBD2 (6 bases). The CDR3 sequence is CASSNSGADTQYF. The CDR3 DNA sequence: TGCGCCAGCTCTAATAGCGGCGCAGATACGCAGTATTTT.